This TCR beta chain was identified in a study of CD8+CD57+ T cells in acquired aplastic anemia. At the level of the study: Sorted CD4+ plus CD8+ cells gave DNA averaging around 3 ug.

Note on this clonotype: Its antigen remains unknown.

An expansion of CD8+CD57+ cells by flow cytometry had been shown in patients chosen for sequencing. The template used for profiling TCR beta VDJ and CDR3 was genomic DNA. Each CDR3 protein gets one entry after TCRdb re-called the reads with MiXCR. Of 200,000 to 300,000 distinct CDR3 sequences in the sample, around 45% were seen once. Points from the study as a whole: Overlapping CD8+ CDR3 repertoires of patients and controls contained some 30 shared sequences. No significant difference in CD8+ Simpson's diversity was found between patients and controls.

The germline V and J ends were trimmed by 4 bases and 4 bases, with 19 bases remaining between them. The CDR3 extends over 16 amino acids. Per the germline V gene, CDR1 is LNHDA and CDR2 is SQIVND (reference sequence). This clonotype originated in a human donor with aplastic anemia. The genes are TRBV19 and TRBJ2-5, with D perhaps assigned TRBD1 or TRBD2 (5 bases each). Sequenced material: sorted CD4+, CD8+, or CD8+CD57+ T cells (not recorded which) from PBMCs. For the CDR3, the DNA is TGTGCCAGTAGTACGTTAGGGACGGGGCCGCGAGAGACCCAGTACTTC. The encoded protein is CASSTLGTGPRETQYF.